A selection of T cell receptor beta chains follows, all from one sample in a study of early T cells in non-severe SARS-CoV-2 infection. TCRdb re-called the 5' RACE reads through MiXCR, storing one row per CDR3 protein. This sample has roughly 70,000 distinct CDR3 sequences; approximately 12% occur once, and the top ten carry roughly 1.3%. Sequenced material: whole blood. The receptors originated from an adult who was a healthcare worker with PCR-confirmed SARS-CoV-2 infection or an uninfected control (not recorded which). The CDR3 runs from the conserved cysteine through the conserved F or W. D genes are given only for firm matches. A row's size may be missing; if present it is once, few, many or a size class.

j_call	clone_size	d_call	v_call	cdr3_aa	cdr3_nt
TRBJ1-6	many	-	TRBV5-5	CASSLRAGVNSPLHF	TGTGCCAGCAGCTTAAGGGCAGGGGTTAATTCACCCCTCCACTTT
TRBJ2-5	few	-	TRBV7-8	CASSLVDRDDQETQYF	TGTGCCAGCAGCTTAGTGGACCGGGACGACCAAGAGACCCAGTACTTC
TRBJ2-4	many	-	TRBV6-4	CASSLPPGTAVGIQYF	TGTGCCAGCAGTCTCCCCCCCGGGACGGCGGTCGGCATTCAGTACTTC
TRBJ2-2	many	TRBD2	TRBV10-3	CATKSGTNTGELFF	TGTGCCACCAAGAGCGGGACTAACACCGGGGAGCTGTTTTTT
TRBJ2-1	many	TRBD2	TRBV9	CASSVGNSGSSYNEQFF	TGTGCCAGCAGCGTAGGAAATAGCGGGAGCTCCTACAATGAGCAGTTCTTC
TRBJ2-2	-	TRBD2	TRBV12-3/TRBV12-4	CASSFRGLAGALNTGELFF	TGTGCCAGCAGCTTCAGGGGACTAGCGGGGGCCTTGAACACCGGGGAGCTGTTTTTT
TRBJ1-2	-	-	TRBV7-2	CASSLVPDSDGYTF	TGTGCCAGCAGCTTAGTGCCGGATAGTGATGGCTACACCTTC
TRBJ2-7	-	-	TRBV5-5	CASSSPLAVDEQYF	TGTGCCAGCAGCTCCCCCTTGGCGGTGGACGAGCAGTACTTC
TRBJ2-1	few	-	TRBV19	CASRKVAENSYNEQFF	TGTGCCAGTAGAAAAGTAGCGGAAAATTCCTACAATGAGCAGTTCTTC
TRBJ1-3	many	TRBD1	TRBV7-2	CASSLGDRTSNTIYF	TGTGCCAGCAGCTTAGGGGACAGGACTTCTAACACCATATATTTT
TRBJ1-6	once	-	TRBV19	CASSVNRDDNSPLHF	TGTGCCAGTAGCGTCAACAGGGACGATAATTCACCCCTCCACTTT
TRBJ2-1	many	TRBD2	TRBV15	CATSREPGLAGFNEQFF	TGTGCCACCAGCAGAGAGCCAGGACTAGCGGGGTTCAATGAGCAGTTCTTC
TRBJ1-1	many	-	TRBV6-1	CASMREQGTEAFF	TGTGCCAGCATGAGGGAACAGGGCACTGAAGCTTTCTTT
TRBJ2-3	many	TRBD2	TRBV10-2	CASSPGLAADTQYF	TGCGCCAGCAGTCCTGGACTAGCGGCAGATACGCAGTATTTT
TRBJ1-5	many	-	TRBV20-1	CSARDSAGGWGNQPQHF	TGCAGTGCTAGAGATTCTGCGGGTGGTTGGGGCAATCAGCCCCAGCATTTT
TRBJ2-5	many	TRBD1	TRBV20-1	CSASFRGQSETQYF	TGCAGTGCTAGTTTCAGGGGGCAGTCAGAGACCCAGTACTTC
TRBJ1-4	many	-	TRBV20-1	CSWSRRGGNEKLFF	TGCAGTTGGAGCCGGCGGGGCGGAAATGAAAAACTGTTTTTT
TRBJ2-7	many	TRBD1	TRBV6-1	CASEVGQGSYEQYF	TGTGCCAGCGAGGTCGGACAGGGTTCCTACGAGCAGTACTTC
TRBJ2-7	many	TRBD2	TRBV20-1	CSARKREGPFFAYEQYF	TGCAGTGCTAGAAAGCGGGAGGGCCCTTTCTTCGCTTACGAGCAGTACTTC
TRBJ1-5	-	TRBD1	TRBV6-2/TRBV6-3	CASSSRGQGLQPQHF	TGTGCCAGCAGTTCGCGAGGACAGGGACTTCAGCCCCAGCATTTT
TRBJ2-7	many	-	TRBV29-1	CSVVRSASSYEQYF	TGCAGCGTTGTTCGCAGCGCTAGCTCCTACGAGCAGTACTTC
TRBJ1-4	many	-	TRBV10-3	CAISAKGANEKLFF	TGTGCCATCAGTGCAAAGGGCGCTAATGAAAAACTGTTTTTT
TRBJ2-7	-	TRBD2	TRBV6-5	CASRGLASYEQYF	TGTGCCAGCAGAGGACTAGCGTCCTACGAGCAGTACTTC
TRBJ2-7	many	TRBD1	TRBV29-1	CSVPEGQGGEQYF	TGCAGCGTTCCGGAGGGACAGGGAGGAGAGCAGTACTTC
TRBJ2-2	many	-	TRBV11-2	CASSLRQNTGELFF	TGTGCCAGCAGCTTGAGGCAGAACACCGGGGAGCTGTTTTTT
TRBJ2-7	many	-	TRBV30	CAWGPRADYYIEQYF	TGTGCCTGGGGCCCTCGGGCTGACTACTACATAGAGCAGTACTTC
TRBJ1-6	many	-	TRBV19	CASSITGAGSPLHF	TGTGCCAGTAGTATCACAGGCGCGGGTTCACCCCTCCACTTT
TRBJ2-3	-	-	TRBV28	CASTSPEADTQYF	TGTGCCAGCACCTCTCCCGAGGCAGATACGCAGTATTTT
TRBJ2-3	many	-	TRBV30	CAWSVIRRADTQYF	TGTGCCTGGAGTGTTATTCGTAGGGCCGATACGCAGTATTTT
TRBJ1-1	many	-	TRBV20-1	CSARDPVLIEAFF	TGCAGTGCTAGAGATCCAGTACTCATTGAAGCTTTCTTT
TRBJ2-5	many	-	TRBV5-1	CASSPLGQETQYF	TGCGCCAGCAGCCCCCTGGGCCAAGAGACCCAGTACTTC
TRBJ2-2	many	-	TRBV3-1	CASSPSWDTGELFF	TGTGCCAGCAGCCCCTCGTGGGACACCGGGGAGCTGTTTTTT
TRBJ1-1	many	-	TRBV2	CASSEGWGNTEAFF	TGTGCCAGCAGTGAAGGGTGGGGGAACACTGAAGCTTTCTTT
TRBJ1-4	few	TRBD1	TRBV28	CASRRQGEKLFF	TGTGCCAGCAGACGACAGGGTGAAAAACTGTTTTTT
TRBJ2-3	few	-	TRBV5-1	CASSLASQDTDTQYF	TGCGCCAGCAGCTTGGCCTCCCAAGACACAGATACGCAGTATTTT
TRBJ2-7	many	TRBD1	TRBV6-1	CASSEMPGQGFEQYF	TGTGCCAGCAGTGAAATGCCGGGACAGGGGTTCGAGCAGTACTTC
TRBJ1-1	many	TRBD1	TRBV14	CASSLRQGLHTEAFF	TGTGCCAGCAGCCTTCGACAGGGCCTACACACTGAAGCTTTCTTT
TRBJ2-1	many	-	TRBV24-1	CATQGGSYNEQFF	TGTGCCACCCAGGGAGGCTCCTACAATGAGCAGTTCTTC
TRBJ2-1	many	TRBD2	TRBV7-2	CASSLNELAGGSSYNEQFF	TGTGCCAGCAGCTTAAACGAACTAGCGGGAGGGAGCTCCTACAATGAGCAGTTCTTC
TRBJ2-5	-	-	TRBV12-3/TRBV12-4	CASSFGETQYF	TGTGCCAGCAGTTTTGGTGAGACCCAGTACTTC
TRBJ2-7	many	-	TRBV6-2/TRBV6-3	CASRKKTSLQYF	TGTGCCAGCAGGAAAAAGACCTCTCTTCAGTACTTC
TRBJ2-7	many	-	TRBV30	CAWGRGHEQYF	TGTGCCTGGGGTAGGGGACACGAGCAGTACTTC
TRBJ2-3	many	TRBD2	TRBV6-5	CASSRFGRGDTDTQYF	TGTGCCAGCAGCCGATTTGGGCGGGGGGACACAGATACGCAGTATTTT
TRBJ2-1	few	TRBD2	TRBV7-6	CASSILAGGSIYNEQFF	TGTGCCAGCAGCATTCTAGCGGGAGGTTCCATCTACAATGAGCAGTTCTTC
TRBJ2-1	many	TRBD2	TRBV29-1	CSVRSGNHNEQFF	TGCAGCGTTCGTAGCGGGAACCACAATGAGCAGTTCTTC
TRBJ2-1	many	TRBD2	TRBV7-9	CASSSPGRGPNNEQFF	TGTGCCAGCAGCTCCCCTGGGAGGGGACCAAACAATGAGCAGTTCTTC
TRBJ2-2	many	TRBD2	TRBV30	CAWSVMDLAGGNTGELFF	TGTGCCTGGAGTGTAATGGACTTAGCGGGAGGTAACACCGGGGAGCTGTTTTTT
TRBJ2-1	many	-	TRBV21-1	CATILQGGISTYNEQFF	TGTGCCACCATCTTACAGGGCGGAATAAGCACCTACAATGAGCAGTTCTTC
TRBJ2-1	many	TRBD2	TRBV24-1	CATSDSGLAGGPYNEQFF	TGTGCCACCAGTGACTCGGGACTAGCGGGGGGCCCTTACAATGAGCAGTTCTTC
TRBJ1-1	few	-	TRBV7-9	CASSLVREAFF	TGTGCCAGCAGCTTAGTACGGGAAGCTTTCTTT
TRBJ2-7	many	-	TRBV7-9	CASSLGYGASAYEQYF	TGTGCCAGCAGCTTAGGTTACGGGGCGTCGGCCTACGAGCAGTACTTC
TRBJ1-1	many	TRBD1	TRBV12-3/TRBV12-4	CASSHPVGQEVATEAFF	TGTGCCAGCAGCCATCCCGTAGGACAGGAGGTTGCAACTGAAGCTTTCTTT
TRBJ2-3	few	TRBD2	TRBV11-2	CASSLRRGGTDTQYF	TGTGCCAGCAGCTTACGGCGGGGGGGCACAGATACGCAGTATTTT
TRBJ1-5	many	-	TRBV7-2	CASSLAGLNQPQHF	TGTGCCAGCAGCTTAGCAGGGCTCAATCAGCCCCAGCATTTT
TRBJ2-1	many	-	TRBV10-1	CASSEVGGFDNEQFF	TGCGCCAGCAGTGAAGTCGGCGGATTCGACAATGAGCAGTTCTTC
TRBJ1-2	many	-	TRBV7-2	CASSLPALNYGYTF	TGTGCCAGCAGCTTACCAGCGTTAAACTATGGCTACACCTTC
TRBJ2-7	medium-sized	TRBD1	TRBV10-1	CASSYLRDSGLGEQYF	TGCGCCAGCAGTTATCTCCGGGACAGTGGGCTCGGCGAGCAGTACTTC
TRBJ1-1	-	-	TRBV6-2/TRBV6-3	CASSIPGDGGTEAFF	TGTGCCAGCAGTATTCCCGGAGACGGTGGCACTGAAGCTTTCTTT
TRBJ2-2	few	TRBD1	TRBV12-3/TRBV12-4	CASSWTGQGATGELFF	TGTGCCAGCAGTTGGACTGGACAGGGGGCAACCGGGGAGCTGTTTTTT
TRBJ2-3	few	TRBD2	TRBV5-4	CASSPGLAGAADTQYF	TGTGCCAGCAGCCCCGGACTAGCGGGAGCTGCAGATACGCAGTATTTT